A single sample gave rise to the 26 T cell receptor beta chains below, sequenced in a study of blood T cell repertoires in COVID-19. Only in-frame clones appear in the TCRdb table, and some are missing; sequencing was by immunoSEQ multiplex PCR. Found here are more than 150,000 clones, more than 80% of them singletons; the top ten hold 2.5% to 3%. The sample taken for sequencing was peripheral blood. Receptors originate from a man aged 55 to 70 with acute or convalescent COVID-19.

The V call is TRBV6-6, the J call TRBJ1-5, with 11 bases fitting TRBD1. The germline V gene has CDR1 MNHNY and CDR2 SVGAGI (reference sequence). The CDR3 extends over 14 amino acids. V gave up 4 bases and J gave up 6 bases; unmatched junction bases: 2. The CDR3 loop reads CASSWTGGGQPQHF. For the CDR3, the DNA is TGTGCCAGCAGTTGGACAGGGGGCGGTCAGCCCCAGCATTTT.

The chain couples TRBV5-1 to TRBJ2-1, with D tentatively TRBD1 (7 bases). This CDR3 spans 16 amino acids. Trimming shortened V by 1 base and J by 1 base, and 12 bases separated the two germline ends. Germline CDR1 is SGHRS and CDR2 is YFSETQ. The CDR3 coding sequence is TGCGCCAGCAGCTTGCAGGAGGGGGCGTCCTACAATGAGCAGTTCTTC. Encoded protein: CASSLQEGASYNEQFF. The whole variable domain, filled in from reference TRBV5-1 and TRBJ2-1, reads KAGVTQTPRYLIKTRGQQVTLSCSPISGHRSVSWYQQTPGQGLQFLFEYFSETQRNKGNFPGRFSGRQFSNSRSEMNVSTLELGDSALYLCASSLQEGASYNEQFFGPGTRLTVL.

The chain has TRBV5-6 and TRBJ1-4; D unclear. The V and J ends lost 4 bases and 2 bases respectively, with 12 bases between them. The CDR3 loop spans 15 amino acids. Germline CDR1 reads SGHDT; CDR2 reads YYEEEE. DNA of the CDR3: TGTGCCAGCAGCCCAAAGAGGAGCACTAATGAAAAACTGTTTTTT. Protein product: CASSPKRSTNEKLFF.

The chain is built from TRBV4-3 and TRBJ1-1, with 8 bases lining up with TRBD1. The junction had 9 bases not matched to a gene; V was cut back by 4 bases and J by 5 bases. The CDR3 totals 15 residues. Germline V gene sequence: CDR1 LGHNA, CDR2 YSLEER. The CDR3 sequence: CASSPARTGWTEAFF. CDR3 bases: TGCGCCAGCAGCCCAGCCCGGACAGGGTGGACTGAAGCTTTCTTT.

The CDR3 region is CASSRPLGQYNSPLHF. CDR3 bases: TGTGCCAGCAGCCGACCGCTCGGACAGTATAATTCACCCCTCCACTTT. This chain connects TRBV27 to TRBJ1-6, with D possibly being TRBD1 (6 bases). CDR3 length: 16 amino acids. Trimming shortened V by 6 bases and J by 4 bases, and 16 bases separated the two germline ends. Per germline, CDR1 MNHEY and CDR2 SMNVEV (reference sequence).

The chain carries TRBV30 and TRBJ1-2, with TRBD1 matching 12 bases. The junction had 10 bases not matched to a gene; V was cut back by 2 bases and J by 3 bases. Germline values: CDR1 GTSNPN, CDR2 SVGIG (reference sequence). CDR3 length: 17 amino acids. The chain's CDR3 is CAWSFRDRGRSDYGYTF. DNA for the CDR3: TGTGCCTGGAGTTTCCGGGACAGGGGGCGGTCAGACTATGGCTACACCTTC.

The CDR3 bases are TGCGCCAGCAGCTTGGGGACAGGGCTCTGGAACACTGAAGCTTTCTTT. Translation gives CASSLGTGLWNTEAFF. J is TRBJ1-1 and V is TRBV5-1; TRBD1 matches 8 bases. CDR3 length: 16 residues. Germline CDR1 is SGHRS and CDR2 is YFSETQ. Unmatched junction bases numbered 5, after V lost 0 bases and J lost 1 base.

The V and J genes are TRBV20-1 and TRBJ2-3, with D possibly matching TRBD2 (5 bases). Trimming took off 3 bases at V and 0 bases at J, with 16 bases between the two ends. Germline CDR1 DFQATT, CDR2 SNEGSKA (reference sequence). CDR3 length: 16 amino acids. The CDR3, as DNA: TGCAGTGCTAGTGGGCGTCCGGGGAAAAGCACAGATACGCAGTATTTT. This gives the protein CSASGRPGKSTDTQYF.

This clone was counted at least ten times. The chain employs TRBV5-8 and TRBJ1-2, with D perhaps TRBD1 (6 bases). Germline V gene data show CDR1 as SGHTS and CDR2 as YDEGEE. With 4 bases removed from V and 8 bases from J, the gap between germline ends came to 18 bases. This CDR3 contains 14 residues. CDR3 in DNA: TGTGCCAGCAGCCCTACGACGGCTCAGGGGGGCTACACCTTC. Translated, it gives CASSPTTAQGGYTF.

The chain joins TRBV6-2 or TRBV6-3 to TRBJ2-7; D is perhaps TRBD1 (5 bases). From germline, CDR1 is MNHEY and CDR2 SVGEGT. The CDR3 is 14 amino acids. Between the trimmed V and J ends, which lost 5 bases and 4 bases, there was a span of 15 bases. CDR3 nucleotides: TGTGCCAGCAGTCCCCGACAGCAGTCGTACGAGCAGTACTTC. Translating it yields CASSPRQQSYEQYF.

V usage is TRBV29-1 and J usage is TRBJ1-5; 7 bases line up with TRBD1. V lost 0 bases, J lost 1 base, and 9 bases stayed unmatched. The CDR3 has 17 amino acids. CDR1 SQVTM and CDR2 ANQGSEA come from the germline V gene. The CDR3 nucleotides are TGCAGCGTTGAAGATCCCCCGACAGGGCCCAGCAATCAGCCCCAGCATTTT. The encoded protein is CSVEDPPTGPSNQPQHF.

The chain combines TRBV18 with TRBJ2-1, with 11 positions matching TRBD1. The V segment lost 4 bases and the J segment 7 bases; nucleotides outside the gene matches: 6. The length of the CDR3 is 15 residues. In germline, CDR1 is KGHSH, CDR2 LQKENI. CDR3 loop: CASSQGTGGSNEQFF. The CDR3 DNA sequence: TGTGCCAGCTCACAAGGGACAGGGGGTTCTAATGAGCAGTTCTTC.

This clone was seen just once. The J gene is TRBJ2-7, the V gene TRBV20-1; D gene unclear. V lost 8 bases and J lost 5, with 13 bases in between. CDR3 length equals 11 residues. The germline V gene encodes CDR1 DFQATT and CDR2 SNEGSKA (reference sequence). CDR3 loop: CSSIVFNEQYF. The CDR3 region has the DNA TGCAGTAGCATCGTATTCAACGAGCAGTACTTC.

This clone was counted a few times. V is TRBV5-6 and J is TRBJ1-3; 10 nucleotides line up with TRBD1. V gave up 3 bases and J gave up 2 bases; unmatched junction bases: 11. Per germline, CDR1 SGHDT and CDR2 YYEEEE. CDR3 length: 18 residues. CDR3 protein: CASSSRQGARSPGNTIYF. Here the CDR3 DNA reads TGTGCCAGCAGCTCGAGACAGGGGGCTCGCAGCCCTGGAAACACCATATATTTT.

The V gene is TRBV6-5, the J gene TRBJ1-6; TRBD1 might be the D (6 bases). V gave up 6 bases and J gave up 7 bases, with 10 bases separating them. The CDR3 has 13 amino acids. Germline V CDR1 and CDR2: MNHEY, SVGAGI. In DNA form, the CDR3 reads TGTGCCAGCAGAGGGACATCCAATTCACCCCTCCACTTT. Its translation is CASRGTSNSPLHF.

The chain uses TRBV5-4 and TRBJ1-1; the match to TRBD1 covers 10 bases. The germline V gene has CDR1 SGHNT and CDR2 YYREEE (reference sequence). Unmatched junction bases numbered 5, after V lost 2 bases and J lost 10 bases. The length of the CDR3 is 13 residues. This chain's CDR3 is CASSFGTGDPAFF. The CDR3 DNA reads TGTGCCAGCAGCTTCGGGACAGGGGATCCAGCTTTCTTT.

This clone was observed once. V usage is TRBV6-2 or TRBV6-3 and J usage is TRBJ2-7, with TRBD2 as a possible D gene (5 bases). Looked up from germline, CDR1 is MNHEY and CDR2 is SVGEGT. The CDR3 length is 12 residues. V lost 2 bases to trimming and J lost 8 bases, with 10 bases between them. The CDR3 reads CASSYTDWKQYF. The DNA for the CDR3 is TGTGCCAGCAGTTACACGGACTGGAAGCAGTACTTC.

The CDR3 region is CASSHGYYEQYF. CDR3 nucleotides: TGTGCCAGCAGCCACGGGTACTACGAGCAGTACTTC. This chain connects TRBV3-1 (or the pseudogene TRBV3-2) to TRBJ2-7; D unresolved. This CDR3 contains 12 residues. Trimming shortened V by 3 bases and J by 3 bases, and 6 bases separated the two germline ends. Germline CDR1 and CDR2: LGHDT and YNNKEL (reference sequence).

This rearrangement joins TRBV11-2 to TRBJ2-1; TRBD1 matches 8 bases. This CDR3 is 14 amino acids long. CDR1 and CDR2 (germline): SGHAT, FQNNGV. V was clipped by 5 bases and J by 8 bases; unmatched bases: 8. CDR3 loop: CASSPRTGSHEQFF. CDR3 DNA sequence: TGTGCCAGCAGCCCACGGACAGGGAGCCATGAGCAGTTCTTC.

The V and J genes are TRBV24-1 and TRBJ1-5; perhaps TRBD1 as D (5 bases). The CDR3 extends over 15 amino acids. The germline V and J ends were trimmed by 10 bases and 0 bases, with 15 bases remaining between them. The germline gives CDR1 KGHDR, CDR2 SFDVKD. The CDR3 here is CATGRTRVSNQPQHF. CDR3 sequence (DNA): TGTGCCACGGGGAGGACCAGGGTTAGCAATCAGCCCCAGCATTTT.

The V and J genes are TRBV5-1 and TRBJ2-7, with 7 bases aligning to TRBD1. J was trimmed by 2 bases and V by 1 base; bases with no gene match: 3. This CDR3 region has 14 residues. Germline V gene lookup returns CDR1 SGHRS and CDR2 YFSETQ. CDR3 protein: CASSLQQGPYEQYF. Here the CDR3 DNA reads TGCGCCAGCAGCTTGCAACAGGGGCCCTACGAGCAGTACTTC.

The chain couples TRBV18 to TRBJ2-5, with D possibly being TRBD1 (5 bases). The CDR3 extends over 13 amino acids. Germline V gene sequence: CDR1 KGHSH, CDR2 LQKENI. Trimming took 5 bases from V and 0 from J, leaving 7 bases between them. The CDR3: CASSRGNQETQYF. The DNA of the CDR3 is TGTGCCAGCTCAAGGGGTAACCAAGAGACCCAGTACTTC.

The rearrangement uses TRBV9 and TRBJ1-3; no clear D. The CDR3 totals 12 residues. Deletions cut 1 base from V and 8 bases from J, with 7 bases between. Germline V gene sequence: CDR1 SGDLS, CDR2 YYNGEE. CDR3: CASSVSPDTIYF. In DNA form, the CDR3 reads TGTGCCAGCAGCGTATCCCCAGACACCATATATTTT.

V is TRBV3-1 (or the pseudogene TRBV3-2) and J is TRBJ2-1; TRBD1 aligns across 10 bases. This CDR3 has 15 residues. V shed 4 bases, J shed 10 bases, and the junction held 10 bases outside the gene matches. Germline V gene sequence: CDR1 LGHDT, CDR2 YNNKEL (reference sequence). CDR3 in DNA: TGTGCCAGCAGCCTCAAGGGGACAGGGGTAGACGAGCAGTTCTTC. It is translated as CASSLKGTGVDEQFF.

This chain connects TRBV13 to TRBJ1-1; D is perhaps TRBD1 (5 bases). This CDR3 region has 16 residues. The V end lost 6 bases, the J end lost 0 bases, and 17 bases lay between the germline ends. The V gene's germline CDR1 is PRHDT and CDR2 FYEKMQ (reference sequence). The CDR3 sequence: CASRLGGAGVNTEAFF. The CDR3 DNA sequence: TGTGCCAGCAGACTCGGCGGGGCGGGCGTGAACACTGAAGCTTTCTTT. Looking up the rest from reference TRBV13 and TRBJ1-1 gives the full variable domain: AAGVIQSPRHLIKEKRETATLKCYPIPRHDTVYWYQQGPGQDPQFLISFYEKMQSDKGSIPDRFSAQQFSDYHSELNMSSLELGDSALYFCASRLGGAGVNTEAFFGQGTRLTVV.

The chain combines TRBV5-5 with TRBJ1-3; a weak D match, TRBD1 (5 bases). V gave up 4 bases and J gave up 0 bases, with 14 bases separating them. Germline-derived CDR1 and CDR2 are SGHKS and YYEKEE (reference sequence). The CDR3 length is 16 residues. CDR3 sequence reads: CASSLGHRRSGNTIYF. The CDR3 DNA follows: TGTGCCAGCAGCCTAGGACACCGCCGCTCTGGAAACACCATATATTTT.